This TCR beta chain originates from a study of tumor and adjacent non-tumor tissue in lung cancer. The library came from three nested PCR rounds adapted from ARM-PCR protocols. TCRdb recomputed calls from the multiplex PCR reads with MiXCR, one row per CDR3 protein. The sample contains 100,000 to 150,000 distinct CDR3 sequences, about 66% of which appear only once. This sample's RNA came from whole unsorted tissue. This CDR3 comprises 17 residues. The trim removed 2 bases at V and 0 bases at J, leaving 6 bases unmatched. Per germline, CDR1 DFQATT and CDR2 SNEGSKA (reference sequence). The specimen was lung tumor tissue. The clonotype originates from a man younger than 45 with non-small cell lung cancer. This rearrangement joins TRBV20-1 to TRBJ2-2; 10 bases agree with TRBD2. The CDR3 sequence is CSARSVSGRSNTGELFF. The CDR3 DNA reads as TGCAGTGCTAGATCGGTTAGCGGGAGGTCGAACACCGGGGAGCTGTTTTTT.